The 7 T cell receptor beta chains presented below share a single source sample, sequenced in a study of PD-1 blockade in classical Hodgkin lymphoma. In every patient, relapse followed autologous stem cell transplantation, while exposure to brentuximab vedotin differed. TCRdb's table, derived via immunoSEQ multiplex PCR, lists solely in-frame clones and lacks some. The table shows 95,000 to 100,000 clones, with around 88% occurring only once. The material was peripheral blood mononuclear cells (PBMCs), obtained before the second cycle of nivolumab. The source of these receptors is a human donor with classical Hodgkin lymphoma.

V usage is TRBV27 and J usage is TRBJ2-7, with a possible D match to TRBD2 (5 bases). The length of the CDR3 is 14 residues. CDR1 is MNHEY and CDR2 is SMNVEV in the germline V gene (reference sequence). The V gene lost 3 bases and the J gene lost 0 bases, with 9 bases spanning the gap. Written as DNA, the CDR3 is TGTGCCAGCAGTTTGGGAGTGTTCTCCTACGAGCAGTACTTC. This translates into CASSLGVFSYEQYF.

The gene calls are TRBV5-4 and TRBJ1-1; the D gene is possibly TRBD1 (6 bases). V was trimmed by 3 bases and J by 4 bases, leaving 19 bases between them. Germline CDR1 SGHNT, CDR2 YYREEE (reference sequence). The CDR3 is 16 residues long. The CDR3 protein is CASSSKRAGVGTEAFF. CDR3 in DNA: TGTGCCAGCAGCTCAAAAAGGGCAGGGGTGGGCACTGAAGCTTTCTTT. Looking up the rest from reference TRBV5-4 and TRBJ1-1 gives the full variable domain: ETGVTQSPTHLIKTRGQQVTLRCSSQSGHNTVSWYQQALGQGPQFIFQYYREEENGRGNFPPRFSGLQFPNYSSELNVNALELDDSALYLCASSSKRAGVGTEAFFGQGTRLTVV.

V usage is TRBV30 and J usage is TRBJ2-2, with D uncertain. V lost 7 bases and J lost 0, with 15 bases in between. Germline V gene data show CDR1 as GTSNPN and CDR2 as SVGIG (reference sequence). The CDR3 is made up of 15 amino acids. The CDR3 region is CASRTRPPNTGELFF. The CDR3 bases are TGTGCCTCCCGGACCAGGCCCCCGAACACCGGGGAGCTGTTTTTT.

The chain is built from TRBV18 and TRBJ2-2; the match to TRBD2 covers 7 bases. V dropped 3 bases and J dropped 5; count of bases not matched to a gene: 0. Per germline, CDR1 KGHSH and CDR2 LQKENI. This CDR3 is built from 13 residues. DNA for the CDR3: TGTGCCAGCTCACCCGGGGGGACCGGGGAGCTGTTTTTT. This gives the protein CASSPGGTGELFF.

This clone was seen once. This chain connects TRBV27 to TRBJ2-6, with D perhaps matching TRBD1 or TRBD2 (7 bases each). Between the trimmed V and J ends, which lost 8 bases and 1 base, there was a span of 12 bases. This CDR3 is built from 15 residues. The V gene's germline CDR1 is MNHEY and CDR2 SMNVEV (reference sequence). This chain's CDR3 is CASARGGSGANVLTF. Written as DNA, the CDR3 is TGTGCCAGCGCCAGGGGGGGGTCTGGGGCCAACGTCCTGACTTTC.

The chain carries TRBV6-1 and TRBJ1-5; D is undetermined. This CDR3 has 14 residues. Looked up from germline, CDR1 is MNHNS and CDR2 is SASEGT. Trimming took off 7 bases at V and 2 bases at J, with 12 bases between the two ends. The CDR3 DNA reads TGTGCCAGCAATTTTGGGGAGGGCAATCAGCCCCAGCATTTT. Translating it yields CASNFGEGNQPQHF.

This chain connects TRBV28 to TRBJ2-7, with a weak D call TRBD1 (7 bases). Per the germline V gene, CDR1 is MDHEN and CDR2 is SYDVKM. The CDR3 is 13 amino acids. Trimming cost V 6 bases and J 2 bases, with 11 bases left between them. The CDR3 nucleotides are TGTGCCAGCAGCCAGGGGGGAGCCTACGAGCAGTACTTC. It encodes CASSQGGAYEQYF.